This T cell receptor (beta chain) emerged from a study of Tregs in tolerant kidney transplant recipients. In the study overall: Recipients received nonmyeloablative bone marrow transplants from related graft donors, with transient mixed chimerism. Overall study findings and caveats: No direct test of biological reproducibility was done here. Findings come from small patient numbers and require larger validation. Activated donor B cell expansion appeared to reveal the most relevant donor-specific TCRbeta repertoire.

Germline V gene sequence: CDR1 SGHAT, CDR2 FQNNGV. CDR3 size: 19 residues. Trimming stripped 5 bases from V and 1 base from J, with 23 bases between. Regarding this clone: What it binds is unknown.

Repertoires were generated with immunoSEQ multiplex PCR, while TCRdb's copy carries only in-frame clones and drops some. The sample yields 85,000 to 100,000 clones, roughly 93% seen once. The source is a human donor who received a combined kidney and bone marrow transplant. V usage is TRBV11-2 and J usage is TRBJ2-2, with a weak D call TRBD2 (6 bases). This specimen was CD4+ T cells from blood, taken before the transplant. The CDR3 sequence: CASSDRGKAGAQNTGELFF. The DNA of the CDR3 is TGTGCCAGCAGCGACCGGGGGAAGGCGGGCGCCCAGAACACCGGGGAGCTGTTTTTT.